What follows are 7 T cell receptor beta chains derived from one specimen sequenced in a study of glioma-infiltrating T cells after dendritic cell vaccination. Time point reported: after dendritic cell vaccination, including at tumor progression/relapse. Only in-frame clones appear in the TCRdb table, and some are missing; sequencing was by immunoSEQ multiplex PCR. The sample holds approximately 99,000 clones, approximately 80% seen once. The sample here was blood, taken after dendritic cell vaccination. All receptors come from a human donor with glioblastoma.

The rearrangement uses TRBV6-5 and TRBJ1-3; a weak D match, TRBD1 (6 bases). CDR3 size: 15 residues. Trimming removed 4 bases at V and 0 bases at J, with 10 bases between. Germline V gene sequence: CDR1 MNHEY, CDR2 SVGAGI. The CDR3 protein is CASSSTGNSGNTIYF. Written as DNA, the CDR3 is TGTGCCAGCAGTTCCACAGGGAACTCTGGAAACACCATATATTTT.

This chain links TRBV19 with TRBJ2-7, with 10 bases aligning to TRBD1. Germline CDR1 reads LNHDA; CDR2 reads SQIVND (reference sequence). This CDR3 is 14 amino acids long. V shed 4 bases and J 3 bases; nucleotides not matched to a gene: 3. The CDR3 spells CASSRGDRGYEQYF. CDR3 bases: TGTGCCAGTAGTAGGGGGGACAGGGGCTACGAGCAGTACTTC.

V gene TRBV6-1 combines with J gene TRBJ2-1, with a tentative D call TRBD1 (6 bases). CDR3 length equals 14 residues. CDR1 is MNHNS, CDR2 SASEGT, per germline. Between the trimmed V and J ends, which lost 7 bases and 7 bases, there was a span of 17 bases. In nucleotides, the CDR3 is TGTGCCAGCACTGGACAGCGGACTTGGAATGAGCAGTTCTTC. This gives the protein CASTGQRTWNEQFF.

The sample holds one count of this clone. CDR3 residues: CASPLRGDSNYGYTF. CDR3 bases: TGTGCAAGTCCCCTCCGAGGTGACAGTAACTATGGCTACACCTTC. The gene calls are TRBV12-2 and TRBJ1-2; the D call TRBD1 from the table was never checked on the DNA. TRBV12-2 is reported as a pseudogene. CDR3 length: 15 residues.

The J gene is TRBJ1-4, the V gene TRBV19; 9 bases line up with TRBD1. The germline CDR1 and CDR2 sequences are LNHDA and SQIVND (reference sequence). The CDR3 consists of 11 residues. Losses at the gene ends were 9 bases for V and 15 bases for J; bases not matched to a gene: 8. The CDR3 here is CASKQGARMFF. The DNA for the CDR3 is TGTGCCAGCAAACAGGGGGCAAGGATGTTTTTT. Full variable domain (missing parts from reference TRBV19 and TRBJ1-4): DGGITQSPKYLFRKEGQNVTLSCEQNLNHDAMYWYRQDPGQGLRLIYYSQIVNDFQKGDIAEGYSVSREKKESFPLTVTSAQKNPTAFYLCASKQGARMFFGSGTQLSVL.

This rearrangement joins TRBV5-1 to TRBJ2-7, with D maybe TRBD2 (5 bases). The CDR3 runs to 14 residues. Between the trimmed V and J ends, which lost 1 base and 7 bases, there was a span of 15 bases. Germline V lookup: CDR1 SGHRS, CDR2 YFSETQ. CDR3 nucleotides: TGCGCCAGCAGCTTGAACCCGTTTCGGGAAGAGCAGTACTTC. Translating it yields CASSLNPFREEQYF. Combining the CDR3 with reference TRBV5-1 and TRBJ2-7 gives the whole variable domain KAGVTQTPRYLIKTRGQQVTLSCSPISGHRSVSWYQQTPGQGLQFLFEYFSETQRNKGNFPGRFSGRQFSNSRSEMNVSTLELGDSALYLCASSLNPFREEQYFGPGTRLTVT.

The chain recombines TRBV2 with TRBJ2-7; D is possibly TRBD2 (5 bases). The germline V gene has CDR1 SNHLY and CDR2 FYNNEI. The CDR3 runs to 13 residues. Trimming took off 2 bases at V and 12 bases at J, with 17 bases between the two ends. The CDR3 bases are TGTGCCAGCAGTGAAACCGGGGTGGCAGAGGGGTACTTC. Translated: CASSETGVAEGYF.